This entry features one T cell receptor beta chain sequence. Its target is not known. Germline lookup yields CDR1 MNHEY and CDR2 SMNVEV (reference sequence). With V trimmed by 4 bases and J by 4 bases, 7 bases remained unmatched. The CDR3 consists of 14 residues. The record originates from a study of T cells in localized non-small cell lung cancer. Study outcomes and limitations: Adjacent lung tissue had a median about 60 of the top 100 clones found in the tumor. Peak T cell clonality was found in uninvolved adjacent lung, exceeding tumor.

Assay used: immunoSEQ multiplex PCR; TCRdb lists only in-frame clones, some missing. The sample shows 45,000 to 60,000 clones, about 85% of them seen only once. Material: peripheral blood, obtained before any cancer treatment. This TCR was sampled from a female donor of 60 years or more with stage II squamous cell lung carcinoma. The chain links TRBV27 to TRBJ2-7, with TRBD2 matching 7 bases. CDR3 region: CASSYSGGTYEQYF. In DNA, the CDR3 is TGTGCCAGCAGTTACTCGGGAGGTACTTACGAGCAGTACTTC.